Shown below are 17 T cell receptor beta chains from a single sample sequenced in a study of technical replicates of blood from a handful of donors. Generated by immunoSEQ multiplex PCR, the TCRdb table keeps only in-frame clones and is missing some. The sample holds roughly 100,000 clones, about 95% seen once. The sequenced sample consisted of T cells isolated from PBMCs. These receptor sequences come from a human donor in good health.

The chain combines TRBV7-6 with TRBJ2-5; D may be TRBD2 (6 bases). V lost 3 bases and J lost 2, with 10 bases in between. The CDR3 consists of 14 residues. Germline V gene lookup returns CDR1 SGHVS and CDR2 FNYEAQ. CDR3 bases: TGTGCCAGCAGCTTTAACGGACTACAAGAGACCCAGTACTTC. This codes for CASSFNGLQETQYF.

The chain employs TRBV28 and TRBJ1-5, with 10 bases lining up with TRBD1. J was trimmed by 7 bases and V by 7 bases; bases with no gene match: 13. This CDR3 has 16 amino acids. CDR1 and CDR2 from the germline V gene are MDHEN and SYDVKM. For the CDR3, the DNA is TGTGCCAGCACCCCGACTGGGACAGGGGAATGGCAGCCCCAGCATTTT. Translating it yields CASTPTGTGEWQPQHF.

The chain is built from TRBV7-9 and TRBJ2-7, with TRBD2 matching over 11 bases. The CDR3 contains 14 residues. The junction had 4 bases not matched to a gene; V was cut back by 3 bases and J by 6 bases. The germline gives CDR1 SEHNR, CDR2 FQNEAQ (reference sequence). CDR3 DNA sequence: TGTGCCAGCAGCTTCGGAGGACTAGCGGGCGAGCAGTACTTC. Translated, it gives CASSFGGLAGEQYF.

The genes are TRBV5-4 and TRBJ2-1, with D possibly being TRBD2 (6 bases). Germline V gene data show CDR1 as SGHNT and CDR2 as YYREEE (reference sequence). The CDR3 runs 13 residues. V lost 4 bases to trimming and J lost 4 bases, with 9 bases between them. The CDR3: CASSIGLYNEQFF. In DNA, the CDR3 is TGTGCCAGCAGCATCGGACTATACAATGAGCAGTTCTTC.

This chain links TRBV6-6 with TRBJ1-5; 7 bases align to TRBD1. The CDR3 consists of 13 residues. CDR1 and CDR2 from the germline V gene are MNHNY and SVGAGI (reference sequence). After removal of 10 bases from V and 6 bases from J, the junction contained 9 bases not matched to a gene. The CDR3 loop reads CAISNRGGQPQHF. The CDR3 DNA is TGTGCCATTTCCAACAGGGGAGGTCAGCCCCAGCATTTT.

This clone came up once. The chain is built from TRBV4-3 and TRBJ1-2, with 8 bases aligning to TRBD1. CDR1 and CDR2 from the germline V gene are LGHNA and YSLEER. The CDR3 is 14 residues long. V gave up 3 bases and J gave up 10 bases; unmatched junction bases: 10. The CDR3 loop reads CASSQVGQGQDYTF. Here the CDR3 DNA reads TGCGCCAGCAGCCAGGTAGGACAGGGCCAAGACTACACCTTC.

The rearrangement links TRBV19 to TRBJ2-2; D is undetermined. Per germline, CDR1 LNHDA and CDR2 SQIVND (reference sequence). V dropped 9 bases and J dropped 8 bases, with 13 bases sitting between them. The CDR3 totals 12 residues. The CDR3 DNA reads as TGTGCCAGCAACAAATTATCGGGGGAGCTGTTTTTT. Protein sequence: CASNKLSGELFF.

The chain uses TRBV27 and TRBJ1-5, with 10 bases that match TRBD1. Looked up from germline, CDR1 is MNHEY and CDR2 is SMNVEV (reference sequence). V dropped 0 bases and J dropped 4; count of bases not matched to a gene: 0. The CDR3 runs to 15 residues. The CDR3 is CASSLSGQGNQPQHF. The CDR3, as DNA: TGTGCCAGCAGTTTATCGGGACAGGGGAATCAGCCCCAGCATTTT.

V usage is TRBV5-6 and J usage is TRBJ2-2, with D possibly matching TRBD2 (5 bases). The CDR3 is 16 residues long. Germline V gene data show CDR1 as SGHDT and CDR2 as YYEEEE. The ends were cut back, 0 bases at V and 6 bases at J, with 15 bases in the middle. For the CDR3, the DNA is TGTGCCAGCAGCTTGGAATCGTACGGGGAAGCCGGGGAGCTGTTTTTT. Its protein product is CASSLESYGEAGELFF.

The J gene is TRBJ2-7, the V gene TRBV27, with D maybe TRBD1 (6 bases). The CDR3 contains 14 residues. Per germline, CDR1 MNHEY and CDR2 SMNVEV (reference sequence). The V and J ends lost 2 bases and 3 bases respectively, with 11 bases between them. The CDR3: CASSLQQGVYEQYF. CDR3 nucleotides: TGTGCCAGCAGTTTACAACAGGGTGTCTACGAGCAGTACTTC.

The chain employs TRBV28 and TRBJ2-7, with a possible D match to TRBD1 (5 bases). Germline lookup yields CDR1 MDHEN and CDR2 SYDVKM. With 4 bases removed from V and 4 bases from J, the gap between germline ends came to 23 bases. The CDR3 runs to 17 residues. The CDR3 DNA follows: TGTGCCAGCAGTTACTTAGTTGCAGGGAAGAATGGTTACGAGCAGTACTTC. This encodes CASSYLVAGKNGYEQYF.

The gene calls are TRBV5-1 and TRBJ2-1, with D possibly matching TRBD1 (6 bases). CDR3 length equals 14 residues. Per the germline V gene, CDR1 is SGHRS and CDR2 is YFSETQ. The ends were cut back, 5 bases at V and 8 bases at J, with 17 bases in the middle. CDR3 sequence (DNA): TGCGCCAGCAGAAGGGGCCAGGGGTGGGATGAGCAGTTCTTC. Translated: CASRRGQGWDEQFF.

The gene calls are TRBV28 and TRBJ2-7, with 7 positions matching TRBD2. This CDR3 comprises 15 residues. V lost 4 bases, J lost 5 bases, and 11 bases stayed unmatched. CDR1 is MDHEN, CDR2 SYDVKM, per germline. The chain's CDR3 is CASSSYAGEDHEQYF. The CDR3 bases are TGTGCCAGCAGTTCCTATGCGGGAGAAGACCACGAGCAGTACTTC.

This clone occurred once. This chain uses TRBV11-3 with TRBJ2-5; D possibly corresponds to TRBD2 (5 bases). Trimming pared 0 bases from V and 5 bases from J, leaving 16 bases between. The CDR3 spans 16 residues. Germline V gene sequence: CDR1 SGHNT, CDR2 YENEEA. The DNA for the CDR3 is TGTGCCAGCAGCTTAGATTCGGGGTACTTCGTGGAGACCCAGTACTTC. Translation gives CASSLDSGYFVETQYF.

J is TRBJ2-7 and V is TRBV9; weak D call: TRBD1 (6 bases). The CDR3 has 16 residues. Germline loops: CDR1 SGDLS, CDR2 YYNGEE. V gave up 0 bases and J gave up 1 base, with 14 bases separating them. The chain's CDR3 is CASSVAPGAQSYEQYF. CDR3 coding DNA: TGTGCCAGCAGCGTAGCCCCAGGGGCGCAGTCCTACGAGCAGTACTTC.

CDR3 loop: CASSPPGALYNEQFF. CDR3 nucleotides: TGTGCCAGCTCACCACCGGGGGCTCTGTACAATGAGCAGTTCTTC. The chain carries TRBV18 and TRBJ2-1; the D gene is possibly TRBD1 (6 bases). The V and J ends lost 0 bases and 4 bases respectively, with 10 bases between them. Per germline, CDR1 KGHSH and CDR2 LQKENI. The CDR3 is made up of 15 amino acids. Using reference TRBV18 and TRBJ2-1 for the parts outside the CDR3, the full variable domain is NAGVMQNPRHLVRRRGQEARLRCSPMKGHSHVYWYRQLPEEGLKFMVYLQKENIIDESGMPKERFSAEFPKEGPSILRIQQVVRGDSAAYFCASSPPGALYNEQFFGPGTRLTVL.

This clone appeared a few times. J is TRBJ2-2 and V is TRBV9, with 7 bases aligning to TRBD2. The V and J ends lost 0 bases and 0 bases, in that order; junction bases with no gene match: 2. The V gene's germline CDR1 is SGDLS and CDR2 YYNGEE. There are 16 residues in the CDR3. CDR3 sequence reads: CASSVGGGTNTGELFF. CDR3 coding DNA: TGTGCCAGCAGCGTAGGGGGGGGGACGAACACCGGGGAGCTGTTTTTT.